A selection of T cell receptor beta chains follows, all from one sample in a study of identical twins. TCRdb analysed the 5' RACE reads with MiXCR anew, one entry per CDR3 protein. The table lists about 890,000 distinct CDR3 sequences, about 12% of them singletons. These same data were also listed under a study on yellow fever vaccine responses in identical twins.

The sample consisted of PBMCs. These receptors all stem from a woman younger than 35 in good health. Each CDR3 is given with its conserved first and last residue. A D gene is named only where the DNA matches it firmly. Where a row states a size, it is once, few, many or the class of an expanded clone; other rows omit it.

abundance	v_gene	j_gene	d_gene	CDR3aa	CDR3nt
few	TRBV3-1	TRBJ2-2	.	CASSQDPSEHTGELFF	TGTGCCAGCAGCCAAGATCCTAGCGAGCACACCGGGGAGCTGTTTTTT
.	TRBV19	TRBJ1-1	.	CASIRDNNTEAFF	TGTGCCAGTATCCGTGACAACAACACTGAAGCTTTCTTT
few	TRBV25-1	TRBJ2-1	TRBD2	CASSPAGLAIGEQFF	TGTGCCAGCAGCCCCGCCGGACTAGCGATCGGTGAGCAGTTCTTC
few	TRBV5-1	TRBJ2-1	.	CASSLGSGAPGEQFF	TGCGCCAGCAGCTTAGGGAGCGGAGCCCCCGGTGAGCAGTTCTTC
few	TRBV12-3/TRBV12-4	TRBJ1-5	.	CASSFTPHGPQHF	TGTGCCAGCAGTTTCACGCCTCACGGGCCCCAGCATTTT
few	TRBV3-1	TRBJ1-5	.	CASSQGLRSNQPQHF	TGTGCCAGCAGCCAGGGACTACGTAGCAATCAGCCCCAGCATTTT
few	TRBV20-1	TRBJ2-3	TRBD2	CSARSPAGGAYF	TGCAGTGCTAGGAGCCCAGCGGGGGGGGCGTATTTT
few	TRBV12-3/TRBV12-4	TRBJ1-5	.	CASSTEGISNQPQHF	TGTGCCAGCAGTACGGAAGGGATTAGCAATCAGCCCCAGCATTTT
.	TRBV27	TRBJ2-3	TRBD2	CASSYLGLAGDKGPDTQYF	TGTGCCAGCAGTTATCTGGGACTAGCGGGAGACAAGGGCCCAGATACGCAGTATTTT
few	TRBV6-5	TRBJ2-1	TRBD2	CASSYSNGGAHNEQFF	TGTGCCAGCAGTTACTCGAACGGGGGGGCCCACAATGAGCAGTTCTTC
many	TRBV12-3/TRBV12-4	TRBJ2-1	TRBD2	CASSSPTSGRSAYNEQFF	TGTGCCAGCAGTTCCCCGACTAGCGGGAGGTCCGCCTACAATGAGCAGTTCTTC
many	TRBV12-3/TRBV12-4	TRBJ1-2	.	CASSPGGGYGYTF	TGTGCCAGCAGTCCCGGTGGTGGCTATGGCTACACCTTC
.	TRBV11-1	TRBJ2-7	TRBD2	CASSPGTSHYEQYF	TGTGCCAGCAGCCCCGGGACTAGTCATTACGAGCAGTACTTC
few	TRBV10-3	TRBJ2-1	.	CAIGSTGRYNEQFF	TGTGCCATCGGTAGTACAGGGAGATACAATGAGCAGTTCTTC
.	TRBV19	TRBJ2-3	.	CATRAGLPADTQYF	TGTGCCACCAGGGCGGGACTCCCAGCAGATACGCAGTATTTT
many	TRBV6-2/TRBV6-3	TRBJ2-1	.	CASSYGSSLFANEQFF	TGTGCCAGCAGTTACGGTTCCAGCCTCTTCGCCAATGAGCAGTTCTTC
few	TRBV27	TRBJ1-1	.	CASSRQRGTEAFF	TGTGCCAGCAGTCGACAGAGGGGGACTGAAGCTTTCTTT
.	TRBV11-2	TRBJ2-7	TRBD2	CASSLGLARYEQYF	TGTGCCAGCAGCTTAGGACTAGCCCGCTACGAGCAGTACTTC
.	TRBV15	TRBJ2-6	.	CATSRDDRFPLSGANVLTF	TGTGCCACCAGCAGAGATGACAGGTTCCCACTCTCTGGGGCCAACGTCCTGACTTTC
.	TRBV25-1	TRBJ2-1	.	CASSDRFWGSDNEQFF	TGTGCCAGCAGTGATAGGTTTTGGGGGTCGGACAATGAGCAGTTCTTC
few	TRBV12-3/TRBV12-4	TRBJ2-7	.	CASSLSLQFYEQYF	TGTGCCAGCAGTTTATCACTACAGTTCTACGAGCAGTACTTC
.	TRBV5-1	TRBJ2-7	.	CASSLDSAREQYF	TGCGCCAGCAGCTTGGACAGCGCTAGAGAGCAGTACTTC
.	TRBV20-1	TRBJ1-1	.	CSANRQATEAFF	TGCAGTGCTAACCGACAGGCCACTGAAGCTTTCTTT
.	TRBV11-1	TRBJ2-1	TRBD2	CASSPRTSGGSSYNEQFF	TGTGCCAGCAGCCCTCGGACTAGCGGGGGAAGCTCCTACAATGAGCAGTTCTTC
few	TRBV4-1	TRBJ2-5	.	CASSRTAPSRETQYF	TGCGCCAGCAGCAGAACAGCGCCCTCTAGGGAGACCCAGTACTTC
few	TRBV15	TRBJ2-5	TRBD2	CATSWSLAGGRVVETQYF	TGTGCCACCAGCTGGAGTCTAGCGGGAGGTAGAGTGGTAGAGACCCAGTACTTC
.	TRBV6-2/TRBV6-3	TRBJ2-4	TRBD1	CASRTGLGQTAKNIQYF	TGTGCCAGCAGAACAGGTTTGGGACAGACAGCCAAAAACATTCAGTACTTC
few	TRBV10-3	TRBJ1-1	.	CAIRERENTEAFF	TGTGCCATCAGGGAACGAGAGAACACTGAAGCTTTCTTT